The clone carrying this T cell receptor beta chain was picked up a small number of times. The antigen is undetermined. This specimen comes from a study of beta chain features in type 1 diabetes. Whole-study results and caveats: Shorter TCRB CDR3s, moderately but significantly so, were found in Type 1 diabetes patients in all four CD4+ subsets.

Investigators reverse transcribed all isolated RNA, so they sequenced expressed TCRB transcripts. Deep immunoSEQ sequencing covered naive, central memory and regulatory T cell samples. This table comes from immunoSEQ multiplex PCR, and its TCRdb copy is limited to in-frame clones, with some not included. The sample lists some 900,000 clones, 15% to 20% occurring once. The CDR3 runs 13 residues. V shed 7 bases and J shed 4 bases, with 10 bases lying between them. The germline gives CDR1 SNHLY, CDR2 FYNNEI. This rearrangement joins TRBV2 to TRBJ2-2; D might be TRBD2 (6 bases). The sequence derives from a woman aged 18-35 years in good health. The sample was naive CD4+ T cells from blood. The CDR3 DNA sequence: TGTGCCAGCATGGGACTGACCACCGGGGAGCTGTTTTTT. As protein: CASMGLTTGELFF.